Each of the 22 T cell receptor beta chains below was sequenced from the same sample in a study of blood T cell repertoires in COVID-19. Produced via immunoSEQ multiplex PCR; TCRdb's table is partial and in-frame only. The sample shows 250,000 to 350,000 clones, roughly 88% of them seen only once. Specimen: peripheral blood. The receptors originated from a human donor with COVID-19, enrolled during active disease. The donor label of this sample is uncertain.

In the case of this clone: A read error may produce the germline difference seen at one junction end. The chain couples TRBV3-1 (or the pseudogene TRBV3-2) to TRBJ2-5, with D unresolved. CDR1 is LGHDT, CDR2 YNNKEL, per germline (reference sequence). This CDR3 spans 14 amino acids. CDR3 coding DNA: TGTGCCAGCAGGGCGAGGAGATTCCAAGAGATCCAGTACTTC. Its translation: CASRARRFQEIQYF.

CDR3 region: CASRHGGTENSPLHF. For the CDR3, the DNA is TGTGCCAGCAGACATGGAGGGACAGAAAATTCACCCCTCCACTTT. This chain links TRBV4-2 with TRBJ1-6; TRBD1 aligns across 7 bases. The CDR3 loop spans 15 amino acids. The junction had 9 bases not matched to a gene; V was cut back by 6 bases and J by 7 bases. The germline CDR1 and CDR2 sequences are LGHNA and YNFKEQ.

To note about this clone: Within the sample, other DNA sequences also encode this same CDR3. This rearrangement joins TRBV6-5 to TRBJ1-1; D call uncertain. Germline lookup yields CDR1 MNHEY and CDR2 SVGAGI. The V and J ends lost 6 bases and 3 bases respectively, with 5 bases between them. This CDR3 is built from 11 residues. Here the CDR3 reads CASRRDTEAFF. The CDR3 nucleotides read TGTGCCAGCAGGCGGGACACTGAAGCTTTCTTT.

The chain joins TRBV30 to TRBJ1-4; possibly TRBD1 for D (6 bases). Per germline, CDR1 GTSNPN and CDR2 SVGIG (reference sequence). This CDR3 comprises 14 residues. V dropped 3 bases and J dropped 8 bases, with 16 bases sitting between them. The CDR3 here is CAWRAQGRREKLFF. Here the CDR3 DNA reads TGTGCCTGGAGGGCACAGGGAAGACGGGAAAAACTGTTTTTT. The full variable domain, in which reference TRBV30 and TRBJ1-4 provide the parts outside the CDR3, is SQTIHQWPATLVQPVGSPLSLECTVEGTSNPNLYWYRQAAGRGLQLLFYSVGIGQISSEVPQNLSASRPQDRQFILSSKKLLLSDSGFYLCAWRAQGRREKLFFGSGTQLSVL.

V and J are TRBV4-1 and TRBJ2-3, with unresolved D. V was shortened by 4 bases and J by 0 bases, with 11 bases between the two germline ends. The germline V gene encodes CDR1 MGHRA and CDR2 YSYEKL. The CDR3 spans 15 residues. Written as DNA, the CDR3 is TGCGCCAGCAGCCTAAACTACCCAAGCACAGATACGCAGTATTTT. Translation gives CASSLNYPSTDTQYF.

This chain uses TRBV2 with TRBJ1-1, with TRBD1 matching 7 bases. V dropped 6 bases and J dropped 3; count of bases not matched to a gene: 7. The CDR3 is 14 amino acids. Germline V lookup: CDR1 SNHLY, CDR2 FYNNEI. The chain's CDR3 is CASRLHQGDTEAFF. CDR3 in DNA: TGTGCCAGCAGATTACACCAGGGGGACACTGAAGCTTTCTTT.

The chain employs TRBV28 and TRBJ1-6; D remains unclear. Trimming removed 7 bases from V and 10 bases from J, with 14 bases in between. CDR1 MDHEN and CDR2 SYDVKM come from the germline V gene. The CDR3 is 13 amino acids. Here the CDR3 DNA reads TGTGCCAGCAAGGATGGTATGGAGTCACCCCTCCACTTT. This sequence encodes CASKDGMESPLHF.

On this clone itself: Different DNA sequences within this sample yield the same CDR3. V is TRBV24-1 and J is TRBJ2-5; tentatively, D is TRBD2 (5 bases). CDR1 KGHDR and CDR2 SFDVKD come from the germline V gene. V was shortened by 2 bases and J by 0 bases, with 6 bases between the two germline ends. The CDR3 is 14 residues long. This CDR3 reads CATSDSGYQETQYF. Written as DNA, the CDR3 is TGTGCCACCAGTGATTCGGGGTACCAAGAGACCCAGTACTTC.

The chain combines TRBV5-1 with TRBJ1-6, with TRBD1 matching 8 bases. The CDR3 has 14 amino acids. V trimming: 2 bases; J trimming: 9 bases; junction bases outside the gene matches: 4. Looked up from germline, CDR1 is SGHRS and CDR2 is YFSETQ. Here the CDR3 reads CASSFDRGRSPLHF. For the CDR3, the DNA is TGCGCCAGCAGCTTCGACAGGGGCCGTTCACCCCTCCACTTT.

The rearrangement links TRBV3-1 (or the pseudogene TRBV3-2) to TRBJ1-5; D ambiguous. Germline-derived CDR1 and CDR2 are LGHDT and YNNKEL (reference sequence). The V end was cut by 0 bases, the J end by 7 bases, with 10 bases between. This CDR3 contains 14 residues. The CDR3, as DNA: TGTGCCAGCAGCCAAGATGCAGGTATGCAGCCCCAGCATTTT. Translation: CASSQDAGMQPQHF.

The chain links TRBV10-3 to TRBJ2-1, with TRBD2 identical over 8 bases. Trimming at V came to 0 bases and at J to 0 bases, leaving 10 bases not matched to a gene. The CDR3 totals 19 residues. CDR1 ENHRY and CDR2 SYGVKD come from the germline V gene. CDR3: CAISESGLAGRSSYNEQFF. CDR3 bases: TGTGCCATCAGTGAGTCTGGGCTAGCGGGCCGGAGCTCCTACAATGAGCAGTTCTTC.

This chain's CDR3 is CASSTGQAGSPLHF. CDR3 DNA: TGTGCCAGTAGCACGGGACAGGCGGGCTCACCCCTCCACTTT. The chain carries TRBV19 and TRBJ1-6; 8 bases agree with TRBD1. The germline V gene encodes CDR1 LNHDA and CDR2 SQIVND (reference sequence). The CDR3 is 14 amino acids. The J segment lost 10 bases and the V segment lost 6 bases, leaving 8 bases of the junction unmatched.

The chain links TRBV9 to TRBJ1-5; 9 nucleotides agree with TRBD1. V was clipped by 3 bases and J by 6 bases; unmatched bases: 4. Germline V gene data show CDR1 as SGDLS and CDR2 as YYNGEE. The CDR3 sequence is 14 residues long. CDR3 bases: TGTGCCAGCAGCGCCGGGACAGGGCTTCAGCCCCAGCATTTT. It translates to CASSAGTGLQPQHF. Looking up the rest from reference TRBV9 and TRBJ1-5 gives the full variable domain: DSGVTQTPKHLITATGQRVTLRCSPRSGDLSVYWYQQSLDQGLQFLIQYYNGEERAKGNILERFSAQQFPDLHSELNLSSLELGDSALYFCASSAGTGLQPQHFGDGTRLSIL.

The chain links TRBV28 to TRBJ1-6; no clear D. Trimming left V 3 bases short and J 14 bases short, with 14 bases between. This CDR3 has 13 amino acids. Germline CDR1 MDHEN, CDR2 SYDVKM. In DNA, the CDR3 is TGTGCCAGCAGTTTGGGGAGGGATAGTACCCTCCACTTT. Amino acids: CASSLGRDSTLHF.

This clone has only a few counts. The same CDR3 arises from other DNA sequences in this sample as well. This chain uses TRBV27 with TRBJ2-2; D remains ambiguous. Germline assignment: CDR1 MNHEY and CDR2 SMNVEV (reference sequence). V was cut by 2 bases and J by 5 bases, with 3 bases left in between. The CDR3 is 12 residues long. This CDR3 is CASSLLTGELFF. The CDR3 nucleotides read TGTGCCAGCAGTTTACTTACCGGGGAGCTGTTTTTT.

V gene TRBV5-1 combines with J gene TRBJ2-7, with 7 nucleotides matching TRBD2. V lost 4 bases, J lost 0 bases, and 10 bases stayed unmatched. The CDR3 spans 16 residues. Germline CDR1 SGHRS, CDR2 YFSETQ. CDR3 region: CASSRSTSANSYEQYF. DNA for the CDR3: TGCGCCAGCAGCCGAAGTACTAGCGCCAACTCCTACGAGCAGTACTTC.

V usage is TRBV5-1 and J usage is TRBJ2-7, with TRBD1 matching 8 bases. V gave up 0 bases and J gave up 3 bases; unmatched junction bases: 14. The CDR3 extends over 18 amino acids. Germline V gives CDR1 SGHRS, CDR2 YFSETQ. CDR3 coding DNA: TGCGCCAGCAGCTTGGTTTCAGGGGGCGAGACTTTGGGCTACGAGCAGTACTTC. Its translation is CASSLVSGGETLGYEQYF. Full variable domain (rest looked up from reference TRBV5-1 and TRBJ2-7): KAGVTQTPRYLIKTRGQQVTLSCSPISGHRSVSWYQQTPGQGLQFLFEYFSETQRNKGNFPGRFSGRQFSNSRSEMNVSTLELGDSALYLCASSLVSGGETLGYEQYFGPGTRLTVT.

Concerning this clone: The junction departs from germline at one end; a sequencing error may be responsible. The rearrangement uses TRBV30 and TRBJ2-7; 7 bases line up with TRBD2. Looked up from germline, CDR1 is GTSNPN and CDR2 is SVGIG (reference sequence). The CDR3 is 14 residues long. CDR3 sequence: CAWCVGGGSYEQYF. CDR3 nucleotide sequence: TGTGCCTGGTGTGTGGGGGGGGGCTCCTACGAGCAGTACTTC.

V usage is TRBV30 and J usage is TRBJ1-1; D may be TRBD1 (5 bases). The CDR3 is 10 residues long. Germline CDR1 is GTSNPN and CDR2 is SVGIG (reference sequence). V was shortened by 2 bases and J by 7 bases, with 5 bases between the two germline ends. CDR3 protein: CAWSRGEAFF. The CDR3 DNA is TGTGCCTGGAGTAGGGGTGAAGCTTTCTTT.

J is TRBJ2-1 and V is TRBV5-3, with 8 nucleotides matching TRBD1. TRBV5-3 is an ORF; its function is uncertain. This CDR3 contains 17 residues. The junction had 10 bases not matched to a gene; V was cut back by 0 bases and J by 5 bases. CDR3 loop: CARSLAESQGADNEQFF. In nucleotides, the CDR3 is TGTGCCAGAAGCTTGGCCGAGAGTCAGGGGGCGGACAATGAGCAGTTCTTC.

The chain employs TRBV19 and TRBJ1-2; 7 nucleotides agree with TRBD1. V was clipped by 4 bases and J by 4 bases; unmatched bases: 9. CDR3 length: 15 residues. Germline-derived CDR1 and CDR2 are LNHDA and SQIVND (reference sequence). The CDR3 nucleotides are TGTGCCAGTAGTACCACAGGGGCCGGGGCCTATGGCTACACCTTC. Translated, it gives CASSTTGAGAYGYTF.

The chain links TRBV11-2 to TRBJ1-5, with D perhaps matching TRBD1 (5 bases). Germline CDR1 reads SGHAT; CDR2 reads FQNNGV. There are 13 residues in the CDR3. The ends were cut back, 3 bases at V and 5 bases at J, with 8 bases in the middle. The CDR3 region has the DNA TGTGCCAGCAGCTTTCTAGGGGATCAGCCCCAGCATTTT. It codes for CASSFLGDQPQHF.